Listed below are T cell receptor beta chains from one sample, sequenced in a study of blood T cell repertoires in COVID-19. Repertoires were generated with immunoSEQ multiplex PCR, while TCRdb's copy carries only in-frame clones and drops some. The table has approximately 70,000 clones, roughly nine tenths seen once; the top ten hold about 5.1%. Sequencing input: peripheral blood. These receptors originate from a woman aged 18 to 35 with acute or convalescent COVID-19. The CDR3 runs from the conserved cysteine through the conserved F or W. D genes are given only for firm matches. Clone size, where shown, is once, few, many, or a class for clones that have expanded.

CDR3aa: CASSYTSGRAPVLGNEQFF; CDR3nt: TGTGCCAGCAGTTACACTAGCGGGAGGGCCCCTGTCCTAGGCAATGAGCAGTTCTTC; v_gene: TRBV6-2/TRBV6-3; j_gene: TRBJ2-1; d_gene: TRBD2; abundance: NA
CDR3aa: CASSSEGRGTEAFF; CDR3nt: TGTGCCAGCAGTTCCGAGGGCCGTGGGACTGAAGCTTTCTTT; v_gene: TRBV6-6; j_gene: TRBJ1-1; d_gene: NA; abundance: NA
CDR3aa: CASSPTGIGTEAFF; CDR3nt: TGCGCCAGCAGCCCGACAGGGATTGGTACTGAAGCTTTCTTT; v_gene: TRBV5-1; j_gene: TRBJ1-1; d_gene: TRBD1; abundance: NA
CDR3aa: CASSSPLGGSSGNTIYF; CDR3nt: TGTGCCAGCAGCTCACCATTGGGAGGGAGCTCTGGAAACACCATATATTTT; v_gene: TRBV7-9; j_gene: TRBJ1-3; d_gene: NA; abundance: NA
CDR3aa: CASSLRSMGTGLIEQYF; CDR3nt: TGTGCCAGCAGTTTAAGGTCAATGGGGACAGGGCTCATCGAGCAGTACTTC; v_gene: TRBV28; j_gene: TRBJ2-7; d_gene: TRBD1; abundance: NA
CDR3aa: CASSTSGSSYEQYF; CDR3nt: TGTGCCAGCAGTACTAGCGGGAGCTCCTACGAGCAGTACTTC; v_gene: TRBV5-4; j_gene: TRBJ2-7; d_gene: TRBD2; abundance: NA
CDR3aa: CASSNRGYEETQYF; CDR3nt: TGTGCCAGTAGTAACAGGGGTTACGAAGAGACCCAGTACTTC; v_gene: TRBV19; j_gene: TRBJ2-5; d_gene: TRBD1; abundance: NA
CDR3aa: CASSLGRGGWEPQHF; CDR3nt: TGTGCCAGCAGCCTTGGAAGGGGGGGCTGGGAGCCCCAGCATTTT; v_gene: TRBV7-2; j_gene: TRBJ1-5; d_gene: NA; abundance: NA
CDR3aa: CASSFPLESSYNEQFF; CDR3nt: TGTGCCAGCAGCTTCCCTCTAGAGAGCTCCTACAATGAGCAGTTCTTC; v_gene: TRBV7-2; j_gene: TRBJ2-1; d_gene: NA; abundance: NA
CDR3aa: CASSFRTPGSTIYF; CDR3nt: TGTGCCAGCAGCTTTCGGACACCCGGGAGCACCATATATTTT; v_gene: TRBV7-8; j_gene: TRBJ1-3; d_gene: NA; abundance: NA
CDR3aa: CATSSGRTGGYEQYF; CDR3nt: TGTGCCACCAGCAGCGGAAGGACAGGGGGCTACGAGCAGTACTTC; v_gene: TRBV15; j_gene: TRBJ2-7; d_gene: TRBD1; abundance: NA
CDR3aa: CASSLGTITTGNTIYF; CDR3nt: TGTGCCAGCAGCTTGGGGACAATTACTACTGGAAACACCATATATTTT; v_gene: TRBV5-8; j_gene: TRBJ1-3; d_gene: NA; abundance: NA
CDR3aa: CASSLAGTASYEQYF; CDR3nt: TGTGCCAGCAGCTTGGCCGGGACAGCCTCCTACGAGCAGTACTTC; v_gene: TRBV5-6; j_gene: TRBJ2-7; d_gene: TRBD1; abundance: NA
CDR3aa: CASSGGEDTNYGYTF; CDR3nt: TGTGCCAGCAGCGGAGGGGAGGACACTAACTATGGCTACACCTTC; v_gene: TRBV9; j_gene: TRBJ1-2; d_gene: NA; abundance: NA
CDR3aa: CASSPAVNTEAFF; CDR3nt: TGTGCCAGCAGCCCGGCGGTGAACACTGAAGCTTTCTTT; v_gene: TRBV7-2; j_gene: TRBJ1-1; d_gene: NA; abundance: NA
CDR3aa: CSVRSYNEQFF; CDR3nt: TGCAGCGTGCGCTCCTACAATGAGCAGTTCTTC; v_gene: TRBV29-1; j_gene: TRBJ2-1; d_gene: NA; abundance: NA
CDR3aa: CASSLNRAFTF; CDR3nt: TGTGCCAGCAGTTTGAACAGGGCCTTCACCTTC; v_gene: TRBV28; j_gene: TRBJ1-2; d_gene: NA; abundance: NA
CDR3aa: CASSLVSGSTGELFF; CDR3nt: TGTGCCAGCAGCTTAGTTAGCGGAAGCACCGGGGAGCTGTTTTTT; v_gene: TRBV11-2; j_gene: TRBJ2-2; d_gene: NA; abundance: NA
CDR3aa: CASSNGLAGGETQYF; CDR3nt: TGTGCCAGCAGTAACGGACTAGCGGGAGGTGAGACCCAGTACTTC; v_gene: TRBV6-6; j_gene: TRBJ2-5; d_gene: TRBD2; abundance: NA
CDR3aa: CASSAPRRELSDIQYF; CDR3nt: TGTGCCAGCAGTGCCCCTAGGCGAGAGCTGTCGGACATTCAGTACTTC; v_gene: TRBV27; j_gene: TRBJ2-4; d_gene: NA; abundance: NA
CDR3aa: CASSGELYVGEQYF; CDR3nt: TGTGCCAGCAGTGGGGAGCTCTATGTGGGCGAGCAGTACTTC; v_gene: TRBV2; j_gene: TRBJ2-7; d_gene: NA; abundance: NA
CDR3aa: CASSSFSGSSYNEQFF; CDR3nt: TGTGCCAGCAGCTCCTTTTCCGGGAGCTCCTACAATGAGCAGTTCTTC; v_gene: TRBV5-8; j_gene: TRBJ2-1; d_gene: NA; abundance: once
CDR3aa: CASSQHKQGEIEKLFF; CDR3nt: TGCGCCAGCAGCCAACATAAACAGGGTGAGATTGAAAAACTGTTTTTT; v_gene: TRBV4-1; j_gene: TRBJ1-4; d_gene: NA; abundance: NA
CDR3aa: CASSIGLSYEQYF; CDR3nt: TGTGCCAGTAGTATAGGACTCAGTTACGAGCAGTACTTC; v_gene: TRBV19; j_gene: TRBJ2-7; d_gene: NA; abundance: NA
CDR3aa: CASSFQGTSGRNEQFF; CDR3nt: TGTGCCAGCAGCTTTCAGGGGACTAGCGGGAGGAATGAGCAGTTCTTC; v_gene: TRBV5-6; j_gene: TRBJ2-1; d_gene: TRBD2; abundance: NA
CDR3aa: CASSQDWVQGGSYNEQFF; CDR3nt: TGTGCCAGCAGCCAAGATTGGGTGCAGGGGGGCTCCTACAATGAGCAGTTCTTC; v_gene: TRBV14; j_gene: TRBJ2-1; d_gene: NA; abundance: NA
CDR3aa: CASSYSMTDRKNQPQHF; CDR3nt: TGTGCCAGCAGTTACTCGATGACGGACAGGAAGAATCAGCCCCAGCATTTT; v_gene: TRBV6-2/TRBV6-3; j_gene: TRBJ1-5; d_gene: TRBD1; abundance: NA
CDR3aa: CSARTGGDTIYF; CDR3nt: TGCAGCGCCCGGACAGGGGGTGACACCATATATTTT; v_gene: TRBV29-1; j_gene: TRBJ1-3; d_gene: TRBD1; abundance: NA
CDR3aa: CATMGGSHNEQFF; CDR3nt: TGTGCCACCATGGGTGGGAGCCACAATGAGCAGTTCTTC; v_gene: TRBV21-1; j_gene: TRBJ2-1; d_gene: NA; abundance: once
CDR3aa: CASSHRQGREAFF; CDR3nt: TGTGCCAGCAGCCATAGACAGGGTAGGGAAGCTTTCTTT; v_gene: TRBV7-2; j_gene: TRBJ1-1; d_gene: TRBD1; abundance: NA
CDR3aa: CASSRNRGNTEAFF; CDR3nt: TGCGCCAGCAGCCGAAACAGGGGGAACACTGAAGCTTTCTTT; v_gene: TRBV4-3; j_gene: TRBJ1-1; d_gene: TRBD1; abundance: few
CDR3aa: CASSRGDQETQYF; CDR3nt: TGTGCCAGCAGCCGGGGAGACCAAGAGACCCAGTACTTC; v_gene: TRBV11-2; j_gene: TRBJ2-5; d_gene: NA; abundance: NA
CDR3aa: CSVEALDRFGQETQYF; CDR3nt: TGCAGCGTTGAAGCCCTAGACAGATTTGGTCAAGAGACCCAGTACTTC; v_gene: TRBV29-1; j_gene: TRBJ2-5; d_gene: NA; abundance: NA
CDR3aa: CASRLSGGQETQYF; CDR3nt: TGTGCCAGCAGGCTTAGCGGGGGGCAAGAGACCCAGTACTTC; v_gene: TRBV27; j_gene: TRBJ2-5; d_gene: TRBD2; abundance: NA
CDR3aa: CASSQDSGQVGF; CDR3nt: TGTGCCAGCAGCCAAGACTCTGGACAGGTCGGCTTC; v_gene: TRBV3-1/TRBV3-2; j_gene: TRBJ1-2; d_gene: TRBD1; abundance: NA
CDR3aa: CASSPQGTGNTIYF; CDR3nt: TGTGCCAGCAGTCCTCAGGGAACTGGAAACACCATATATTTT; v_gene: TRBV6-5; j_gene: TRBJ1-3; d_gene: NA; abundance: NA
CDR3aa: CASSTLNYPAQETQYF; CDR3nt: TGTGCCAGCAGCACTTTGAATTACCCTGCGCAAGAGACCCAGTACTTC; v_gene: TRBV7-8; j_gene: TRBJ2-5; d_gene: NA; abundance: NA
CDR3aa: CASSQDSSGRAFF; CDR3nt: TGTGCCAGCAGCCAAGACTCGTCCGGTCGAGCTTTCTTT; v_gene: TRBV3-1/TRBV3-2; j_gene: TRBJ1-1; d_gene: NA; abundance: NA
CDR3aa: CASSLGQVNSPLHF; CDR3nt: TGCGCCAGCAGCTTGGGACAGGTGAATTCACCCCTCCACTTT; v_gene: TRBV5-1; j_gene: TRBJ1-6; d_gene: NA; abundance: NA
CDR3aa: CASGLQSGANVLTF; CDR3nt: TGTGCCAGCGGGCTCCAGTCTGGGGCCAACGTCCTGACTTTC; v_gene: TRBV7-2; j_gene: TRBJ2-6; d_gene: NA; abundance: NA
CDR3aa: CASSPSAMGGQETQYF; CDR3nt: TGTGCCAGCAGCCCCTCGGCAATGGGAGGCCAAGAGACCCAGTACTTC; v_gene: TRBV3-1/TRBV3-2; j_gene: TRBJ2-5; d_gene: NA; abundance: once
CDR3aa: CASSVGGRRNEKLFF; CDR3nt: TGTGCCAGCAGCGTAGGGGGCCGACGGAATGAAAAACTGTTTTTT; v_gene: TRBV9; j_gene: TRBJ1-4; d_gene: NA; abundance: NA
CDR3aa: CSVGTSDSTDTQYF; CDR3nt: TGCAGCGTTGGGACTAGTGATTCCACAGATACGCAGTATTTT; v_gene: TRBV29-1; j_gene: TRBJ2-3; d_gene: TRBD2; abundance: NA
CDR3aa: CASSPGFRYEQYF; CDR3nt: TGTGCCAGTAGCCCCGGGTTCCGATACGAGCAGTACTTC; v_gene: TRBV19; j_gene: TRBJ2-7; d_gene: NA; abundance: NA
CDR3aa: CASSEALGGAYGYTF; CDR3nt: TGTGCCAGCAGTGAAGCGCTTGGGGGGGCATATGGCTACACCTTC; v_gene: TRBV2; j_gene: TRBJ1-2; d_gene: NA; abundance: NA
CDR3aa: CASSQGLPNEQFF; CDR3nt: TGCGCCAGCAGCCAAGGACTCCCCAATGAGCAGTTCTTC; v_gene: TRBV4-3; j_gene: TRBJ2-1; d_gene: NA; abundance: NA
CDR3aa: CASSLWGGSNYGYTF; CDR3nt: TGTGCCAGCAGCTTGTGGGGGGGCTCTAACTATGGCTACACCTTC; v_gene: TRBV7-2; j_gene: TRBJ1-2; d_gene: NA; abundance: few
CDR3aa: CASKIGDSPLHF; CDR3nt: TGTGCCAGCAAGATCGGGGATTCACCCCTCCACTTT; v_gene: TRBV7-9; j_gene: TRBJ1-6; d_gene: NA; abundance: NA